This T cell receptor beta chain comes out of a study of chemoradiotherapy in HPV16-positive cancers. This table comes from immunoSEQ multiplex PCR, and its TCRdb copy is limited to in-frame clones, with some not included. The sample has more than 1,000 clones, around 91% seen once; the top ten hold approximately 2%. The CDR3 loop spans 15 amino acids. The germline V gene has CDR1 MDHEN and CDR2 SYDVKM. Trimming took 1 base from V and 9 from J; bases not matched to a gene: 3. The chain couples TRBV28 to TRBJ1-6; 10 positions match TRBD1. This receptor was obtained from a human donor with HPV-associated anogenital cancer. Sequenced here: tumor tissue, sampled from a patient who underwent chemoradiotherapy. CDR3 amino acids: CASSLSRDRGSPLHF. The CDR3 DNA reads TGTGCCAGCAGTTTATCCCGGGACAGGGGTTCACCCCTCCACTTT.